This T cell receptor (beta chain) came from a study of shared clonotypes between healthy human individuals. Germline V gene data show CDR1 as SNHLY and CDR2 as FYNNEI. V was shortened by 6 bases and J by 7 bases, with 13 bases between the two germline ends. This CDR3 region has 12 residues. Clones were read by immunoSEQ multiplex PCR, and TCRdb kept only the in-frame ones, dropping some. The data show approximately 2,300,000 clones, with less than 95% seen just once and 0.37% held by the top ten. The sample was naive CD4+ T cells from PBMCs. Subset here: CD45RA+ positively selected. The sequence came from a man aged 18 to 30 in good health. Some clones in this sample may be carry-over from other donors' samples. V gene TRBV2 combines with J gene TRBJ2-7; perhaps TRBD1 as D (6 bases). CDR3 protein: CASRDRMGEQYF. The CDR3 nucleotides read TGTGCCAGCAGAGACAGGATGGGGGAGCAGTACTTC.